The present TCR beta chain was sequenced within a study of T cell responses to AZD1222 COVID-19 vaccine (dated by TCRdb to about 2021). With respect to the entire study: A total of just over 230 trial participants underwent TCR sequencing, of whom 207 received two doses of AZD1222 and about 26 received two doses of the MenACWY control vaccine. Trial participants were enrolled by age into 18-55, 56-69 and 70-plus year subgroups, with roughly 150, 30 and 60 TCR-sequenced participants respectively.

A note on this clone: Its specific antigen is unknown. A read error may account for a junction end that differs from germline. In the same sample, other DNA sequences code for this CDR3.

According to the study, the label for this sample's time point signals: about 28 days (+/-7) after the second vaccine dose. Because spike-specific TCR depth and breadth did not differ between the two schedules, AZD1222 recipients who got a second dose at roughly 4 weeks were pooled with those who got a second dose at roughly 12 weeks. Vaccinee samples came from UK trials COV001 and COV002, including a single-blind randomized controlled phase 2/3 trial of AZD1222 (ChAdOx1 nCoV-19) in healthy adults. Trial participant PBMC samples were collected at day 0 and day 28 after the second dose for TCRbeta chain sequencing. The CDR3 regions of human TCRbeta chains were subjected to immunosequencing. The paper's processing steps were these. Repertoire TCRs were checked for matches against a reference library of SARS-CoV-2-specific TCRs that had been generated using the MIRA antigen-specificity platform. Breadth was defined as the fraction of unique TCRs that were SARS-CoV-2-associated, and depth was defined as the fraction of total T cells that were SARS-CoV-2-associated. Each spike-specific TCR was assigned to its reactive spike region and to a CD4 or CD8 class using the MIRA data. Log10-transformed breadth and depth values were compared by one-way ANOVA with Sidak's multiple comparisons tests. In its TCRdb copy, this immuneACCESS table keeps in-frame sequences only and misses some clones. Where compared with another copy, unresolved V genes explain less than half of these, and the others have no known cause. V, J and clone size reflect that table, while D and trimming were determined from the DNA. Across this sample there are around 270,000 clones, with approximately 94% seen only once. The ten largest clones take up around 0.58% of the sample.

The germline V gene (reference sequence) specifies GTSNPN as CDR1 and SVGIG as CDR2. From cysteine to phenylalanine, the CDR3 is 12 amino acids long. Only the CDR3 DNA stays, 36 bases, in frame from base 1. What the study reported, not specific to this receptor: After two AZD1222 doses, spike-specific TCR breadth and depth were significantly higher than at day 0 and than in MenACWY recipients. Participants were mostly white British, with more females than males. The authors suggested clonal diversity may have been underestimated. Nearly half of unique spike-specific TCRs reportedly recognized epitopes outside regions mutated in the B.1.351 and B.1.1.7 variants. No day 14 peak-response samples were available, so repertoires were characterized only after the peak T cell response. CD4 TCRs associated with the vaccine covered the entire spike protein, and the dominant responses were in regions 160-218 and 743-854. Conclusions about previously exposed vaccinees were limited because only a handful of AZD1222 recipients were SARS-CoV-2 seropositive at baseline. In the small 56-69-year group, the increase in depth fell short of significance, most likely because of low power.

The sequence links TRBV30 to TRBJ2-1; the D region possibly corresponds to TRBD1 (5 bases align). Sequenced material: peripheral blood, taken 28 days after the second AZD1222 dose. The sequence was obtained from an adult who received the AZD1222 COVID-19 vaccine. The DNA is TGCGCCTGGGGCAGCTCCTACAATGAGCAGTTCTTC. This codes for CAWGSSYNEQFF.